Included here is one T cell receptor (beta chain) sequence, with context. Its antigen is still unknown. These data come from a study of CD8 T cells in ankylosing spondylitis. This CDR3 region has 14 residues. V lost 2 bases, J lost 6 bases, and 10 bases lay in between. CDR1 and CDR2 from the germline V gene are SGHTA and FQGNSA. General study results and limits: One TCR beta motif, made up of seven to nine highly homologous variants, appeared characteristic of ankylosing spondylitis blood.

One entry per CDR3 protein results from TCRdb running MiXCR on the 5' RACE reads. The sample contains more than 650,000 distinct CDR3 sequences, 12% of which appear only once. This chain uses TRBV7-2 with TRBJ2-2; possible D gene TRBD2, 6 bases. The sample comprised blood, either unsorted or a sorted T cell fraction (not recorded which). The sequence came from a male donor with ankylosing spondylitis. Here the CDR3 reads CASSLTPGAGELFF. The DNA of the CDR3 is TGTGCCAGCAGCTTAACCCCGGGGGCCGGGGAGCTGTTTTTT.